The entry below gives a single TCR beta chain sequence along with its context. The antigen is unknown. The entry originates in a study of T cell repertoires in cytomegalovirus infection. Study summary: It can be stated that public TCR beta signatures indicated CMV infection as well as a matching HLA type. Study-wide findings and caveats: Within the response measured ex vivo, HLA-C-restricted CMV-specific TCR beta clonotypes were dominant.

The ends were cut back, 6 bases at V and 4 bases at J, with 8 bases in the middle. Germline values: CDR1 SNHLY, CDR2 FYNNEI. This CDR3 is built from 12 residues. MiXCR, run by TCRdb on the reads, gives a single entry per CDR3 protein. The data hold about 680,000 distinct CDR3 sequences, with less than 25% observed a single time. The J gene is TRBJ2-3, the V gene TRBV2; D remains ambiguous. The source is a human donor in good health (CMV status not recorded). Some clones in this sample may be carry-over from other donors' samples. Sequencing was carried out using CD8+ T cells from PBMCs. CDR3 in amino acids: CASRGRPDTQYF. The CDR3 DNA reads as TGTGCCAGCAGAGGACGCCCAGATACGCAGTATTTT.